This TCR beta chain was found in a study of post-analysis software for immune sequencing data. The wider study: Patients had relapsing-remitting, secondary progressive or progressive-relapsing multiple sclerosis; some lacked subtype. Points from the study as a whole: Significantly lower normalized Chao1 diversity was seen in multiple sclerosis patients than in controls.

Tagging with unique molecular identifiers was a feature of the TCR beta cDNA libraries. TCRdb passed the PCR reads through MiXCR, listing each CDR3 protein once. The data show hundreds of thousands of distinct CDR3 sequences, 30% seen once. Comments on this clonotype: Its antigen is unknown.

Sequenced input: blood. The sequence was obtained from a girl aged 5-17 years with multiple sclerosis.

DNA of the CDR3: TGTGCCAGCCGCGGGACGCATAATTCACCCCTCCACTTT. It codes for CASRGTHNSPLHF. The chain recombines TRBV28 with TRBJ1-6; the D gene is possibly TRBD1 (5 bases). Trimming shortened V by 8 bases and J by 5 bases, and 10 bases separated the two germline ends. The V gene's germline CDR1 is MDHEN and CDR2 SYDVKM. The CDR3 loop spans 13 amino acids.